A selection of T cell receptor beta chains follows, all from one sample in a study of cytomegalovirus exposure and HLA in healthy donors. The assay was immunoSEQ multiplex PCR, and TCRdb's table has in-frame clones only and misses some. Its table lists 70,000 to 80,000 clones. The material sequenced was PBMCs. These receptors came from a man aged 40-49 years in good health and CMV-seronegative. The CDR3 runs from the conserved cysteine through the conserved F or W. A D gene is named only where the DNA matches it firmly. The size entry is marked missing in some rows and otherwise reads once, few, many or a size class.

d_gene: TRBD2
abundance: .
v_gene: TRBV19
j_gene: TRBJ2-1
CDR3nt: TGTGCCAGTAGTTGGCGGGGGGTAGACAATGAGCAGTTCTTC
CDR3aa: CASSWRGVDNEQFF

d_gene: TRBD1
abundance: .
v_gene: TRBV28
j_gene: TRBJ1-3
CDR3nt: TGTGCCAGCAGGACAGGGTCCTCTGGAAACACCATATATTTT
CDR3aa: CASRTGSSGNTIYF

d_gene: .
abundance: medium-sized
v_gene: TRBV6-4
j_gene: TRBJ2-1
CDR3nt: TGTGCCAGCAGTGACTCGAGCGGGTCCCCCAATGAGCAGTTCTTC
CDR3aa: CASSDSSGSPNEQFF

d_gene: TRBD1
abundance: .
v_gene: TRBV4-1
j_gene: TRBJ1-5
CDR3nt: TGCGCCAGCAGCCAAGATCAATCCAGGGGGAATCAGCCCCAGCATTTT
CDR3aa: CASSQDQSRGNQPQHF

d_gene: .
abundance: .
v_gene: TRBV5-1
j_gene: TRBJ2-1
CDR3nt: TGCGCCAGCAGCCAAACTAACAGGGTCAATGAGCAGTTCTTC
CDR3aa: CASSQTNRVNEQFF

d_gene: TRBD2
abundance: .
v_gene: TRBV13
j_gene: TRBJ2-7
CDR3nt: TGTGCCAGCAGGCAGGGTCCTAGCGGGGGCTACGAGCAGTACTTC
CDR3aa: CASRQGPSGGYEQYF

d_gene: .
abundance: .
v_gene: TRBV6-5
j_gene: TRBJ1-1
CDR3nt: TGTGCCAGCAGTTTGGCCGGGGGAGGTACTGAAGCTTTCTTT
CDR3aa: CASSLAGGGTEAFF

d_gene: TRBD1
abundance: .
v_gene: TRBV4-1
j_gene: TRBJ1-6
CDR3nt: TGCGCCAGCAGCCAATACCAGGGGGCCGCGGTAGGCTCACCCCTCCACTTT
CDR3aa: CASSQYQGAAVGSPLHF

d_gene: .
abundance: .
v_gene: TRBV5-4
j_gene: TRBJ2-7
CDR3nt: TGTGCCAGCACCCTGGCCGGGACTCCATACGAGCAGTACTTC
CDR3aa: CASTLAGTPYEQYF

d_gene: TRBD1
abundance: .
v_gene: TRBV5-6
j_gene: TRBJ2-7
CDR3nt: TGTGCCAGCAGCTTGGCGGGACAGATAACCTCCTACGAGCAGTACTTC
CDR3aa: CASSLAGQITSYEQYF

d_gene: .
abundance: .
v_gene: TRBV5-4
j_gene: TRBJ2-3
CDR3nt: TGTGCCAGCAGCTTGTACACAGATACGCAGTATTTT
CDR3aa: CASSLYTDTQYF

d_gene: .
abundance: .
v_gene: TRBV13
j_gene: TRBJ2-1
CDR3nt: TGTGCCAGCAGCTTTGCCCCAGGACAGTACTACAATGAGCAGTTCTTC
CDR3aa: CASSFAPGQYYNEQFF

d_gene: TRBD1
abundance: .
v_gene: TRBV7-9
j_gene: TRBJ1-1
CDR3nt: TGTGCCAGCACCCACAGGGGTTTAACTGAAGCTTTCTTT
CDR3aa: CASTHRGLTEAFF

d_gene: TRBD2
abundance: .
v_gene: TRBV9
j_gene: TRBJ2-3
CDR3nt: TGTGCCAGCCAGGCCCTGGGACTAGCCGGCACAGATACGCAGTATTTT
CDR3aa: CASQALGLAGTDTQYF

d_gene: .
abundance: .
v_gene: TRBV5-6
j_gene: TRBJ2-2
CDR3nt: TGTGCCAGCAGCTTTAATGGACAGCCTAACACCGGGGAGCTGTTTTTT
CDR3aa: CASSFNGQPNTGELFF

d_gene: .
abundance: .
v_gene: TRBV5-1
j_gene: TRBJ1-1
CDR3nt: TGCGCCAGCAGCTTGGTATCCACATCGAACACTGAAGCTTTCTTT
CDR3aa: CASSLVSTSNTEAFF

d_gene: .
abundance: .
v_gene: TRBV27
j_gene: TRBJ1-1
CDR3nt: TGTGCCAGCAGTTTATTTCTAGGCACTGAAGCTTTCTTT
CDR3aa: CASSLFLGTEAFF

d_gene: .
abundance: .
v_gene: TRBV29-1
j_gene: TRBJ1-1
CDR3nt: TGCAGCGTTGACGAGGGGGGGTATCGAAGAGGCACTGAAGCTTTCTTT
CDR3aa: CSVDEGGYRRGTEAFF

d_gene: TRBD1
abundance: .
v_gene: TRBV5-1
j_gene: TRBJ1-1
CDR3nt: TGCGCCAGCAGCTTGGTCGGAGACAGGGCTCCGAACACTGAAGCTTTCTTT
CDR3aa: CASSLVGDRAPNTEAFF

d_gene: .
abundance: .
v_gene: TRBV13
j_gene: TRBJ1-1
CDR3nt: TGTGCCAGCAGCCTGGCTACTGAAGCTTTCTTT
CDR3aa: CASSLATEAFF

d_gene: .
abundance: .
v_gene: TRBV5-6
j_gene: TRBJ2-7
CDR3nt: TGTGCCAGCAGCTTGCAGGGTAATAATTACGAGCAGTACTTC
CDR3aa: CASSLQGNNYEQYF

d_gene: TRBD1
abundance: .
v_gene: TRBV30
j_gene: TRBJ1-2
CDR3nt: TGTGCCTGGAGTGCCACCCGCAGGGGGTCTGGCTACACCTTC
CDR3aa: CAWSATRRGSGYTF

d_gene: TRBD1
abundance: .
v_gene: TRBV7-3
j_gene: TRBJ2-3
CDR3nt: TGTGCCAGCAGCCCCCGGGACAGGGGGCGACTAGCGGGCAGCACAGATACGCAGTATTTT
CDR3aa: CASSPRDRGRLAGSTDTQYF

d_gene: .
abundance: .
v_gene: TRBV30
j_gene: TRBJ1-5
CDR3nt: TGTGCCTGGAGTGGGGCCATTCGGCAACAGCCCCAGCATTTT
CDR3aa: CAWSGAIRQQPQHF

d_gene: TRBD2
abundance: .
v_gene: TRBV9
j_gene: TRBJ2-3
CDR3nt: TGTGCCAGCAGCGAAAGGGACTATCCGCTCGATACGCAGTATTTT
CDR3aa: CASSERDYPLDTQYF

d_gene: .
abundance: .
v_gene: TRBV25-1
j_gene: TRBJ2-2
CDR3nt: TGTGCCAGCAGTGTAGAGGGATCGCTCGACACCGGGGAGCTGTTTTTT
CDR3aa: CASSVEGSLDTGELFF

d_gene: TRBD1
abundance: .
v_gene: TRBV5-1
j_gene: TRBJ2-1
CDR3nt: TGCGCCAGCAGCTTGGGAAGGGACAGGCCGAACAATGAGCAGTTCTTC
CDR3aa: CASSLGRDRPNNEQFF

d_gene: .
abundance: .
v_gene: TRBV11-2
j_gene: TRBJ1-2
CDR3nt: TGTGCCAGCAGCTTATCTCCAGGGCTGTGGAATGGCTACACCTTC
CDR3aa: CASSLSPGLWNGYTF

d_gene: .
abundance: .
v_gene: TRBV15
j_gene: TRBJ1-1
CDR3nt: TGTGCCACCAACTTGAGAGGCCGCACTGAAGCTTTCTTT
CDR3aa: CATNLRGRTEAFF

d_gene: .
abundance: .
v_gene: TRBV7-9
j_gene: TRBJ1-3
CDR3nt: TGTGCCAGCAGCTCGGGGGGGTCTGGAAACACCATATATTTT
CDR3aa: CASSSGGSGNTIYF

d_gene: TRBD1
abundance: .
v_gene: TRBV5-1
j_gene: TRBJ2-7
CDR3nt: TGCGCCAGCAGTCCGGGACAGTCGGGCGGAGTCTCCTACGAGCAGTACTTC
CDR3aa: CASSPGQSGGVSYEQYF

d_gene: TRBD1
abundance: .
v_gene: TRBV7-9
j_gene: TRBJ2-7
CDR3nt: TGTGCCAGCAGCCTAACAAGCGGGACAGGGCCCAACGAGCAGTACTTC
CDR3aa: CASSLTSGTGPNEQYF

d_gene: .
abundance: .
v_gene: TRBV30
j_gene: TRBJ1-4
CDR3nt: TGTGCCTGGAGTAGAGGGGGATCCGATAATGAAAAACTGTTTTTT
CDR3aa: CAWSRGGSDNEKLFF

d_gene: .
abundance: .
v_gene: TRBV30
j_gene: TRBJ2-1
CDR3nt: TGTGCCTGGAGTTTACGGTCCACCGTAAATGAGCAGTTCTTC
CDR3aa: CAWSLRSTVNEQFF

d_gene: .
abundance: .
v_gene: TRBV4-1
j_gene: TRBJ1-3
CDR3nt: TGCGCCAGCAGCCAAGAGGGGGGTCTGGGAGTTTTGGGCACCATATATTTT
CDR3aa: CASSQEGGLGVLGTIYF

d_gene: .
abundance: .
v_gene: TRBV5-1
j_gene: TRBJ2-2
CDR3nt: TGCGCCAGCAGCCCGTATACCGGGGAGCTGTTTTTT
CDR3aa: CASSPYTGELFF

d_gene: TRBD2
abundance: .
v_gene: TRBV2
j_gene: TRBJ2-1
CDR3nt: TGTGCCAGCAGATTCAGCGGGAGTCCTGCCAATGAGCAGTTCTTC
CDR3aa: CASRFSGSPANEQFF